This T cell receptor beta chain was sequenced for a study of blood T cell repertoires in COVID-19 (TCRdb year 2020). Background for the entire study: Samples from collaborators originated in the United States, Italy and Spain and spanned both the acute and convalescent phases of COVID-19. The prospective study material was composed of cDNA or gDNA derived from T cells, B-cell-depleted T cells, or PBMCs. Deeply sampled blood TCRbeta repertoires from subjects exposed to, actively infected with, or recovered from COVID-19 were included in the dataset. The repertoires were released in a freely available public database meant as a resource for research on the immune response to SARS-CoV-2. Samples were obtained from the ongoing ImmuneRACE study (first 160 participants) and from about 1,300 subjects provided by 6 global collaborators. The sample metadata nearly always contained a de-identified subject ID, COVID-19 status, age in years and sex. HLA class I and class II types, where available, came from metadata supplied by the sample provider rather than from assay-based typing.

One collaborating source in Seattle enrolled patients during active infection and followed them longitudinally through the course of disease. Whole blood was collected in K2EDTA tubes by collaborating institutions according to the institutions' own protocols. For TCRbeta analysis, collaborators shipped samples in one of three forms: frozen whole blood, isolated PBMCs, or DNA extracted from either of those sample types. A word on this clone: This clone's antigen is unknown. Nothing much larger sits one base from this clone, and base qualities are not available.

From a lookup of the germline V gene, CDR1 and CDR2 are ENHRY and SYGVKD. From V the trimming removes 5 bases and from J it removes 4 bases, while the gene matches leave 7 bases of the junction unaccounted for. From its cysteine to its phenylalanine, the CDR3 spans 14 amino acids. The only DNA kept is the CDR3, 42 bases in frame from the first base. Broad study findings and their caveats: The amount of clinical and demographic metadata varied by source and participant and was provided uncurated.

TCRbeta CDR3 regions were amplified from genomic DNA by means of the immunoSEQ Assay, a bias-controlled multiplex PCR. The published analysis was carried out like this. Within the assay, amplification of reference gene primers was used to estimate how many nucleated cells each sample contained. To quantify the absolute abundance of each unique TCRbeta CDR3 rearrangement, sequence reads were collapsed and filtered. For each sample, productive Simpson clonality was calculated as the square root of Simpson's diversity index across productive rearrangements. TCRdb obtained this table from immuneACCESS and retained in-frame rearrangements with V and J assigned. These tables miss some clones; where compared with another copy, unresolved V genes account for less than half of the shortfall, and the remainder is unexplained. V and J calls and clone size are as listed in that table; D and trimming were resolved from the DNA. In all, the sample holds about 180,000 clones, and around four fifths of those were seen once. The top ten clonotypes cover 6% to 8% of the sample.

This sequence uses TRBV10-3 and TRBJ2-5; TRBD1 lines up with 7 middle nucleotides. This receptor was taken from a woman in her seventies with COVID-19, enrolled during active disease. Specimen: peripheral blood. The CDR3 corresponds to CAISPTGVRETQYF. The DNA sequence is as follows: TGTGCCATCAGTCCAACAGGGGTGAGAGAGACCCAGTACTTC.